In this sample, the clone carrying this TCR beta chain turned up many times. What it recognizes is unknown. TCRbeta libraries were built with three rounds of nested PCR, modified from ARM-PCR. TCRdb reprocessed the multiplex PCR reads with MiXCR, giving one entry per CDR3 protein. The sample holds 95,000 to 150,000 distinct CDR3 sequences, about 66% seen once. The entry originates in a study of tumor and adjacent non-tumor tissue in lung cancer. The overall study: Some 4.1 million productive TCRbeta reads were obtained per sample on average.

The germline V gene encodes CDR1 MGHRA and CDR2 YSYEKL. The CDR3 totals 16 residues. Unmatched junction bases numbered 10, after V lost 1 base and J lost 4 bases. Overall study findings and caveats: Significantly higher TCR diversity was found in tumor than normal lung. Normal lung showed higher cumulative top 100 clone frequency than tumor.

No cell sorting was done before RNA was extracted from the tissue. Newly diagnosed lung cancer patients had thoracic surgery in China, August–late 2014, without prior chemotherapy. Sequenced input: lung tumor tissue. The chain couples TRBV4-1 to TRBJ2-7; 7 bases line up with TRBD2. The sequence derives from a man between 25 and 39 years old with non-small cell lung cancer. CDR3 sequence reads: CASSQASGTTIYEQYF. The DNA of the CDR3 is TGCGCCAGCAGCCAAGCTTCGGGGACTACCATATACGAGCAGTACTTC.